These 32 T cell receptor beta chains were all obtained from the same sample, sequenced in a study of T cells after yellow fever vaccination. TCRdb reprocessed the 5' RACE reads via MiXCR and lists one record per CDR3 protein. The sample lists under 550,000 distinct CDR3 sequences, around a fifth occurring once. The sample in question was PBMCs, obtained less than 25 days after the first yellow fever vaccination. The receptors originated from a man between 18 and 35 years old who received the YFV17D yellow fever vaccine.

This clonotype was counted a few times. This chain joins TRBV6-1 and TRBJ2-2, with 7 positions matching TRBD2. V trimming: 9 bases; J trimming: 4 bases; junction bases outside the gene matches: 8. Germline CDR1 is MNHNS and CDR2 is SASEGT. CDR3 length: 14 amino acids. CDR3 protein: CASAAGVITGELFF. CDR3 sequence (DNA): TGTGCCAGTGCGGCGGGGGTTATCACCGGGGAGCTGTTTTTT.

This clonotype has just a few counts. The rearrangement uses TRBV27 and TRBJ2-3; no reliable D call. This CDR3 is built from 14 residues. Per the germline V gene, CDR1 is MNHEY and CDR2 is SMNVEV (reference sequence). The germline V and J ends were trimmed by 3 bases and 2 bases, with 9 bases remaining between them. The CDR3 DNA sequence: TGTGCCAGCAGTTTTGGGCCCCACACAGATACGCAGTATTTT. Protein: CASSFGPHTDTQYF.

The rearrangement links TRBV6-1 to TRBJ1-5; D may be TRBD1 (5 bases). The CDR3 sequence is 16 residues long. In germline, CDR1 is MNHNS, CDR2 SASEGT. V was cut by 6 bases and J by 0 bases, with 15 bases left in between. In DNA form, the CDR3 reads TGTGCCAGCAGCCCCGGACACATTTATAGCAATCAGCCCCAGCATTTT. This translates into CASSPGHIYSNQPQHF.

J is TRBJ2-7 and V is TRBV7-9; D might be TRBD1 (6 bases). The CDR3 runs to 13 residues. Germline V gene data show CDR1 as SEHNR and CDR2 as FQNEAQ (reference sequence). V lost 2 bases and J 6 bases, leaving 11 bases between the germline ends. The CDR3 sequence is CASSLSVRGEQYV. CDR3 coding DNA: TGTGCCAGCAGCTTAAGCGTCAGGGGCGAGCAGTACGTC.

The V and J genes are TRBV28 and TRBJ2-1, with 9 positions matching TRBD1. The length of the CDR3 is 14 residues. The J segment lost 4 bases and the V segment lost 3 bases, leaving 1 base of the junction unmatched. CDR1 and CDR2 from the germline V gene are MDHEN and SYDVKM. This chain's CDR3 is CASSFGQGYNEQFF. CDR3 DNA sequence: TGTGCCAGCAGTTTTGGACAGGGGTACAATGAGCAGTTCTTC.

This clonotype was seen more than once but under ten times. The chain couples TRBV5-1 to TRBJ1-2; 10 bases are a match to TRBD1. There are 14 residues in the CDR3. Trimming at V came to 4 bases and at J to 5 bases, leaving 5 bases not matched to a gene. Germline V gene sequence: CDR1 SGHRS, CDR2 YFSETQ. CDR3 region: CASSPGDRGYGYTF. In DNA form, the CDR3 reads TGCGCCAGCAGCCCGGGGGACAGGGGTTATGGCTACACCTTC.

The rearrangement joins TRBV9 to TRBJ2-3; D unclear. Germline values: CDR1 SGDLS, CDR2 YYNGEE. This CDR3 is 15 amino acids long. V was pared by 6 bases and J by 4 bases, with 18 bases between. CDR3: CASTKQSAGADTQYF. DNA for the CDR3: TGTGCCAGCACCAAACAATCGGCAGGAGCAGATACGCAGTATTTT. The full variable domain, its missing parts supplied by reference TRBV9 and TRBJ2-3, is DSGVTQTPKHLITATGQRVTLRCSPRSGDLSVYWYQQSLDQGLQFLIQYYNGEERAKGNILERFSAQQFPDLHSELNLSSLELGDSALYFCASTKQSAGADTQYFGPGTRLTVL.

The rearrangement uses TRBV12-3 or TRBV12-4 and TRBJ2-7, with D uncertain. The V end lost 3 bases, the J end lost 0 bases, and 18 bases lay between the germline ends. This CDR3 has 17 amino acids. The CDR3 DNA follows: TGTGCCAGCAGTTTCACAGCAACCAAAAGGAGCTCCTACGAGCAGTACTTC. Protein sequence: CASSFTATKRSSYEQYF.

V gene TRBV7-2 combines with J gene TRBJ1-1; D is uncertain. Germline V gene sequence: CDR1 SGHTA, CDR2 FQGNSA. V lost 5 bases and J 1 base, leaving 11 bases between the germline ends. This CDR3 region has 14 residues. As DNA, the CDR3 is TGTGCCAGCAGCAGGGCCTCCCCGAACACTGAAGCTTTCTTT. As protein: CASSRASPNTEAFF.

The sample holds a few counts of this clonotype. V is TRBV5-1 and J is TRBJ2-7; D tentatively fits TRBD1 or TRBD2 (5 bases each). This CDR3 contains 17 residues. V was clipped by 3 bases and J by 0 bases, with 19 bases between them. From germline, CDR1 is SGHRS and CDR2 YFSETQ. The CDR3 region is CASSSSERGRNSYEQYF. As DNA, the CDR3 is TGCGCCAGCAGCTCTTCTGAAAGGGGACGGAACTCCTACGAGCAGTACTTC.

The rearrangement uses TRBV7-9 and TRBJ2-2; a weak D match, TRBD1 (5 bases). Germline V gene data show CDR1 as SEHNR and CDR2 as FQNEAQ (reference sequence). Trimming took off 5 bases at V and 5 bases at J, with 12 bases between the two ends. The CDR3 is made up of 14 amino acids. The CDR3 spells CASSPRGLTGELFF. Here the CDR3 DNA reads TGTGCCAGCAGCCCTAGGGGATTGACCGGGGAGCTGTTTTTT.

This clonotype was detected a few times. The chain joins TRBV7-9 to TRBJ1-2, with D possibly being TRBD1 (5 bases). The germline V gene encodes CDR1 SEHNR and CDR2 FQNEAQ (reference sequence). V gave up 1 base and J gave up 5 bases, with 14 bases separating them. This CDR3 spans 15 amino acids. CDR3 in DNA: TGTGCCAGCAGCTTAGACGGGGGATTGGAGTATGGCTACACCTTC. Translating gives CASSLDGGLEYGYTF.

In its sample, this clonotype was seen a few times. The chain recombines TRBV5-1 with TRBJ2-1; tentatively, D is TRBD1 (6 bases). Looked up from germline, CDR1 is SGHRS and CDR2 is YFSETQ. The CDR3 sequence is 16 residues long. Trimming pared 0 bases from V and 8 bases from J, leaving 18 bases between. In nucleotides, the CDR3 is TGCGCCAGCAGCTTGGGAGGCAGGGGTTTTGTCCATGAGCAGTTCTTC. Its translation is CASSLGGRGFVHEQFF.

This chain joins TRBV7-2 and TRBJ2-7; D ambiguous. This CDR3 contains 12 residues. The V and J ends lost 4 bases and 3 bases respectively, with 7 bases between them. Germline V gene data show CDR1 as SGHTA and CDR2 as FQGNSA. The CDR3 sequence is CASSSNRYEQYV. CDR3 sequence (DNA): TGTGCCAGCAGCTCTAATCGCTACGAGCAGTACGTC.

This clonotype was counted only a few times. This chain joins TRBV12-3 or TRBV12-4 and TRBJ2-6; TRBD1 matches at 12 bases. The CDR3 has 17 amino acids. Trimming removed 5 bases from V and 4 bases from J; junction bases left unmatched: 6. The CDR3 coding sequence is TGTGCCAGCAGTCTGGGACAGGGGGCGCAAGGGGCCAACGTCCTGACTTTC. It translates to CASSLGQGAQGANVLTF.

This clonotype was picked up a small number of times. The chain carries TRBV12-3 or TRBV12-4 and TRBJ2-7; 7 positions agree with TRBD2. This CDR3 is 15 amino acids long. J was trimmed by 1 base and V by 3 bases; bases with no gene match: 6. The CDR3 DNA is TGTGCCAGCAGTTTTCTCGGGGGGAATTCCTACGAGCAGTACGTC. It codes for CASSFLGGNSYEQYV.

This clonotype was found a few times. The rearrangement links TRBV7-8 to TRBJ1-3; D is ambiguous. CDR1 and CDR2 from the germline V gene are SGHVS and FQNEAQ. V was clipped by 1 base and J by 15 bases, with 13 bases between them. The CDR3 is 12 residues long. The CDR3 coding sequence is TGTGCCAGCAGCTTAGTGTCGCTTCCCCCATATTTT. Translating it yields CASSLVSLPPYF. Full variable domain (remainder filled in from reference TRBV7-8 and TRBJ1-3): GAGVSQSPRYKVAKRGQDVALRCDPISGHVSLFWYQQALGQGPEFLTYFQNEAQLDKSGLPSDRFFAERPEGSVSTLKIQRTQQEDSAVYLCASSLVSLPPYFGEGSWLTVV.

The rearrangement links TRBV2 to TRBJ2-5, with D perhaps TRBD2 (6 bases). Trimming stripped 4 bases from V and 4 bases from J, with 16 bases between. This CDR3 contains 15 residues. Germline V CDR1 and CDR2: SNHLY, FYNNEI. CDR3 bases: TGTGCCAGCAGTGTTCGTCTAGCGCGGGGAGAGACCCAGTACTTC. Protein product: CASSVRLARGETQYF.

The DNA of the CDR3 is TGTGCCAGCAGTTTATTAGCGGATAATCAGCCCCAGCATTTT. Residues: CASSLLADNQPQHF. The gene calls are TRBV27 and TRBJ1-5; D gene unclear. Germline CDR1 MNHEY, CDR2 SMNVEV (reference sequence). This CDR3 has 14 amino acids. Trimming removed 1 base from V and 4 bases from J, with 8 bases in between.

V is TRBV20-1 and J is TRBJ2-1, with 8 nucleotides matching TRBD2. This CDR3 comprises 19 residues. The J segment lost 4 bases and the V segment lost 2 bases, leaving 19 bases of the junction unmatched. The V gene's germline CDR1 is DFQATT and CDR2 SNEGSKA (reference sequence). CDR3: CSARPPGGNGGATYNEQFF. The CDR3 DNA reads TGCAGTGCTAGACCCCCGGGGGGTAACGGGGGGGCCACATACAATGAGCAGTTCTTC.

The J gene is TRBJ1-6, the V gene TRBV9, with TRBD1 matching 8 bases. Trimming took 3 bases from V and 8 from J; bases not matched to a gene: 7. The CDR3 covers 15 residues. CDR1 is SGDLS, CDR2 YYNGEE, per germline. The CDR3: CASSGWTGKDSPLHF. The CDR3 bases are TGTGCCAGCAGCGGATGGACAGGGAAGGATTCACCCCTCCACTTT.

This clonotype has more than one count but fewer than ten. V gene TRBV5-1 combines with J gene TRBJ2-1; D unresolved. The CDR3 runs 15 residues. Germline values: CDR1 SGHRS, CDR2 YFSETQ. The germline V and J ends were trimmed by 5 bases and 0 bases, with 12 bases remaining between them. CDR3 amino acids: CASRTGPSSYNEQFF. The CDR3 nucleotides are TGCGCCAGCAGGACGGGCCCGAGCTCCTACAATGAGCAGTTCTTC. Full variable domain (outside the CDR3, taken from reference TRBV5-1 and TRBJ2-1): KAGVTQTPRYLIKTRGQQVTLSCSPISGHRSVSWYQQTPGQGLQFLFEYFSETQRNKGNFPGRFSGRQFSNSRSEMNVSTLELGDSALYLCASRTGPSSYNEQFFGPGTRLTVL.

This clonotype has a handful of counts. This CDR3 is CSAGPLRQSGTQYF. The CDR3 bases are TGCAGTGCGGGACCTCTTCGACAGTCCGGGACCCAGTACTTC. The rearrangement links TRBV20-1 to TRBJ2-5; TRBD1 or TRBD2 may be the D gene (5 bases each). The V gene's germline CDR1 is DFQATT and CDR2 SNEGSKA (reference sequence). The CDR3 is made up of 14 amino acids. The germline V and J ends were trimmed by 6 bases and 7 bases, with 21 bases remaining between them.

J is TRBJ2-1 and V is TRBV5-4; tentatively, D is TRBD1 (6 bases). The CDR3 is 15 amino acids. Trimming cost V 2 bases and J 4 bases, with 13 bases left between them. CDR1 SGHNT and CDR2 YYREEE come from the germline V gene (reference sequence). The CDR3 region has the DNA TGTGCCAGCAGCTTACAGCCGACAGGATACAATGAGCAGTTCTTC. Protein sequence: CASSLQPTGYNEQFF.

This clonotype came up a few times. The gene calls are TRBV11-2 and TRBJ1-5; D is uncertain. Germline V gene data show CDR1 as SGHAT and CDR2 as FQNNGV. V lost 3 bases to trimming and J lost 3 bases, with 6 bases between them. The CDR3 consists of 13 residues. The CDR3 spells CASSFGNNQPQHF. The CDR3 DNA sequence: TGTGCCAGCAGCTTTGGAAACAATCAGCCCCAGCATTTT.

This clonotype turned up a few times. This sequence joins TRBV12-3 or TRBV12-4 and TRBJ1-6, with 11 nucleotides matching TRBD1. Trimming at V came to 5 bases and at J to 9 bases, leaving 6 bases not matched to a gene. There are 15 residues in the CDR3. The CDR3 DNA follows: TGTGCCAGCAGTAAGACCGGGACAGGGGGTTCACCCCTCCACTTT. This gives the protein CASSKTGTGGSPLHF.

This clonotype was counted many times. The V call is TRBV7-2, the J call TRBJ2-7; D may be TRBD2 (6 bases). V lost 5 bases to trimming and J lost 0 bases, with 17 bases between them. The CDR3 consists of 16 residues. CDR1 is SGHTA and CDR2 is FQGNSA in the germline V gene. The CDR3 coding sequence is TGTGCCAGCAGCCGTGGAGGGGCATATAACTCCTACGAGCAGTACTTC. This translates into CASSRGGAYNSYEQYF.

The chain uses TRBV5-1 and TRBJ2-7, with TRBD2 matching over 11 bases. Germline CDR1 SGHRS, CDR2 YFSETQ. This CDR3 contains 15 residues. V gave up 4 bases and J gave up 6 bases; unmatched junction bases: 9. The CDR3 sequence is CASSAFSGRVSEQYF. The CDR3 DNA is TGCGCCAGCAGCGCCTTTAGCGGGAGGGTCTCCGAGCAGTACTTC. The full variable domain, with the rest looked up from reference TRBV5-1 and TRBJ2-7, is KAGVTQTPRYLIKTRGQQVTLSCSPISGHRSVSWYQQTPGQGLQFLFEYFSETQRNKGNFPGRFSGRQFSNSRSEMNVSTLELGDSALYLCASSAFSGRVSEQYFGPGTRLTVT.

The chain is built from TRBV10-3 and TRBJ2-7; unclear D gene. Germline V gives CDR1 ENHRY, CDR2 SYGVKD. The V and J ends lost 0 bases and 5 bases respectively, with 11 bases between them. The CDR3 consists of 14 residues. The CDR3 coding sequence is TGTGCCATCAGTGAGTCCCTAAGGGTACACGAGCAGTACTTC. Encoded protein: CAISESLRVHEQYF.

Only a few counts were recorded for this clonotype. The genes are TRBV16 and TRBJ1-1; no firm D call. V dropped 1 base and J dropped 2 bases, with 5 bases sitting between them. CDR1 is KGHSY, CDR2 FQNENV, per germline. The CDR3 runs 13 residues. CDR3 residues: CASSQLGNTEAFF. The CDR3 nucleotides are TGTGCCAGCAGCCAATTGGGAAACACTGAAGCTTTCTTT. The full variable domain, with the rest looked up from reference TRBV16 and TRBJ1-1, is GEEVAQTPKHLVRGEGQKAKLYCAPIKGHSYVFWYQQVLKNEFKFLISFQNENVFDETGMPKERFSAKCLPNSPCSLEIQATKLEDSAVYFCASSQLGNTEAFFGQGTRLTVV.

As for this clonotype: A clone one base away is much larger, so this may be a read error. The J gene is TRBJ2-2, the V gene TRBV7-9, with D perhaps TRBD1 (5 bases). V was clipped by 1 base and J by 3 bases, with 6 bases between them. Germline values: CDR1 SEHNR, CDR2 FQNEAQ (reference sequence). The CDR3 covers 14 residues. The CDR3 nucleotides read TGTGCCAGCAGCTTAGGCAGGGACACCGGGGAGCTGTTTTTT. This codes for CASSLGRDTGELFF.

This clonotype was found a few times. The CDR3, as DNA: TGTGCCAGCATGCCCGGGGGCCGAGGCACTGAAGCTTTCTTT. It encodes CASMPGGRGTEAFF. The chain carries TRBV19 and TRBJ1-1; possible D gene TRBD1, 6 bases. Trimming pared 9 bases from V and 4 bases from J, leaving 18 bases between. The CDR3 loop spans 14 amino acids. Germline V CDR1 and CDR2: LNHDA, SQIVND (reference sequence). Filled out from reference TRBV19 and TRBJ1-1, the complete variable domain reads DGGITQSPKYLFRKEGQNVTLSCEQNLNHDAMYWYRQDPGQGLRLIYYSQIVNDFQKGDIAEGYSVSREKKESFPLTVTSAQKNPTAFYLCASMPGGRGTEAFFGQGTRLTVV.